What follows is one T cell receptor beta chain and its context. The data were produced by immunoSEQ multiplex PCR, yet TCRdb's version contains in-frame clones alone and is incomplete. Among around 97,000 clones listed, roughly 84% were seen once. The sample comes from a study of blood T cell repertoires in COVID-19. Turning to the study itself: The cDNA or gDNA used as material had been derived from T cells, B-cell-depleted T cells, or PBMCs.

The CDR3 has 15 residues. Germline CDR1 and CDR2: SGHTA and FQGNSA. Trimming pared 1 base from V and 5 bases from J, leaving 12 bases between. This chain joins TRBV7-2 and TRBJ2-1, with a weak D call TRBD2 (6 bases). This TCR came from a human donor in a cohort sampled during active or convalescent COVID-19. Sequencing was done on a sample of peripheral blood. The CDR3 protein is CASSLGTTPDNEQFF. As DNA, the CDR3 is TGTGCCAGCAGCTTAGGGACTACCCCCGACAATGAGCAGTTCTTC.